These T cell receptor beta chains were read from a single sample in a study of post-analysis software for immune sequencing data. TCRdb reprocessed the PCR reads via MiXCR and lists one record per CDR3 protein. The table has 450,000 to 700,000 distinct CDR3 sequences, roughly 47% seen once. The sample taken for sequencing was blood. The receptors were sampled from a girl aged 5-17 years with multiple sclerosis. The CDR3 runs from the conserved cysteine through the conserved F or W. The D gene is left open where the match is weak. A row's size may be missing; if present it is once, few, many or a size class.

v_gene	d_gene	j_gene	abundance	CDR3nt	CDR3aa
TRBV5-1	.	TRBJ2-1	.	TGCGCCAGCAGCAAGGGTGCCAGGGGGGATGAGCAGTTCTTC	CASSKGARGDEQFF
TRBV6-5	TRBD1	TRBJ1-6	.	TGTGCCAGCCAGACAGGGGGTAATTCACCCCTCCACTTT	CASQTGGNSPLHF
TRBV27	.	TRBJ2-1	.	TGTGCCAGCCGAAAGTTAGCGGATACTCTTTACAATGAGCAGTTCTTC	CASRKLADTLYNEQFF
TRBV7-2	.	TRBJ2-5	.	TGTGCCAGCAGCTTAGGAATCGTAGAGACCCAGTACTTC	CASSLGIVETQYF
TRBV7-2	TRBD2	TRBJ2-1	once	TGTGCCAGCAGCTTTCCCATTCTCTCCGGGACTAGCGGTGATGAGCAGTTCTTC	CASSFPILSGTSGDEQFF
TRBV12-3/TRBV12-4	.	TRBJ2-7	.	TGTGCCTGCAGTTTTCAGGGGAGGGAGCAGTACTTC	CACSFQGREQYF
TRBV20-1	.	TRBJ2-4	.	TGCAGTGCTAAAAGGGGATTGGACAGCCTAGCCAAAAACATTCAGTACTTC	CSAKRGLDSLAKNIQYF
TRBV29-1	TRBD1	TRBJ2-7	.	TGCAGCGGGGGACAGGGGCTCACCTACGAGCAGTACTTC	CSGGQGLTYEQYF
TRBV7-2	TRBD2	TRBJ2-7	few	TGTGCCAGCAGCCAACTAGCGGGGGGGCCCTACGAGCAGTACTTC	CASSQLAGGPYEQYF
TRBV6-4	TRBD1	TRBJ1-2	.	TGTGCCAGCAGTGACGGGTCAGGGGGCGCTTTCACCTTC	CASSDGSGGAFTF
TRBV20-1	.	TRBJ1-2	.	TGCAGTGCTACGGGGGGAAGTGGCTACACCTTC	CSATGGSGYTF
TRBV14	.	TRBJ2-3	.	TGTGCCAGCAGCCCCAGAAACCCGAGGACAGATACGCAGTATTTT	CASSPRNPRTDTQYF
TRBV7-9	.	TRBJ1-1	.	TGTGCCAGCAGCTTAGACTTCTTCCCCGCTTTCTTT	CASSLDFFPAFF
TRBV27	TRBD2	TRBJ2-1	.	TGTGCCAGCAGTCCATTCGGGGGGGACTACAATGAGCAGTTCTTC	CASSPFGGDYNEQFF
TRBV6-5	TRBD2	TRBJ2-1	.	TGTGCCAGCAGGACCGGGACTAGCGGATACAATGGGCAGTTCTTC	CASRTGTSGYNGQFF
TRBV3-1	TRBD1	TRBJ1-2	once	TGTGCCAGCAGCCGAGACAGGGTTCCCCATGGCTACACCTTC	CASSRDRVPHGYTF
TRBV12-3/TRBV12-4	.	TRBJ2-2	.	TGTGCCAGCAGTTTAGCAGGACACTACACCGGGGAGCTGTTTTTT	CASSLAGHYTGELFF
TRBV5-1	TRBD1	TRBJ2-5	.	TGCGCCAGCAGCTGGGGACAGCCTCAAGAGACCCAGTACTTC	CASSWGQPQETQYF
TRBV20-1	.	TRBJ2-7	few	TGCAGTGCTAGAGATCGGGACCGTGGGGCGGACGAGCAGTACTTC	CSARDRDRGADEQYF
TRBV12-3/TRBV12-4	TRBD1	TRBJ2-3	few	TGTGCCAGCAGCCAGGGGGAAACAGATACGCAGTATTTT	CASSQGETDTQYF
TRBV3-1	.	TRBJ2-1	.	TGTGCCAGCAGCCAAGTAGGGACCAATGAGCAGTTCTTC	CASSQVGTNEQFF
TRBV7-2	.	TRBJ2-1	.	TGTGCCAGCAGCCCACCTGGGATGAGGTCCTACAATGAGCAGTTCTTC	CASSPPGMRSYNEQFF
TRBV20-1	.	TRBJ2-3	.	TGCAGTGCTAGAGGCAAGGGTACAGATACGCAGTATTTT	CSARGKGTDTQYF
TRBV5-1	TRBD1	TRBJ2-5	once	TGCGCCAGCAGCAGCGAGGGGGCGCAACACGAGACCCAGTACTTC	CASSSEGAQHETQYF
TRBV29-1	.	TRBJ1-2	.	TGCAGCGTTTTGGGGGGTAACTATGGCTACACCTTC	CSVLGGNYGYTF
TRBV20-1	TRBD2	TRBJ2-1	once	TGCAGTGCTGTGAGCGGGAGCTTCAGAAATGAGCAGTTCTTC	CSAVSGSFRNEQFF
TRBV6-5	TRBD1	TRBJ2-5	.	TGTGCCAGCAGTTACTCGACAGGGGCCCCAGAGACCCAGTACTTC	CASSYSTGAPETQYF
TRBV7-2	TRBD1	TRBJ1-2	once	TGTGCCAGCAGCTCACCAAGGGGGCGCTATGGCTACACCTTC	CASSSPRGRYGYTF
TRBV12-3/TRBV12-4	TRBD2	TRBJ2-1	.	TGTGCCAACAGTTTTTCTAGCGGGCATTACAATGAGCAGTTCTTC	CANSFSSGHYNEQFF
TRBV20-1	.	TRBJ2-7	.	TGCAGTGCTAGAGAGGCCCCCTCCTACGAGCAGTACTTC	CSAREAPSYEQYF